Listed here are 26 T cell receptor beta chains from one sample, sequenced in a study of control samples from healthy donors and cancer patients (dated by TCRdb to about 2020). Libraries were constructed by the immunoSEQ multiplex PCR assay. Sourced from immuneACCESS, this table was stored by TCRdb with only in-frame sequences that have V and J called. A share of the clones is absent; for the studies checked, an unresolved V gene accounts for under half, and the remainder has no known explanation. The sample yields 150,000 to 190,000 clones; over 90% were counted once. The ten largest make up approximately 2.5% of the sample. Sequencing was done on a sample of blood. The source is a man in his fifties in good health.

J is TRBJ1-1 and V is TRBV19, with D possibly being TRBD1 (5 bases). The CDR3 totals 15 residues. Germline V gene lookup returns CDR1 LNHDA and CDR2 SQIVND (reference sequence). Trimming removed 3 bases from V and 1 base from J, with 12 bases in between. The DNA of the CDR3 is TGTGCCAGTAGTATGTCCGGGACGACGAACACTGAAGCTTTCTTT. Translating it yields CASSMSGTTNTEAFF.

The chain couples TRBV5-1 to TRBJ2-2, with 7 nucleotides matching TRBD2. CDR1 SGHRS and CDR2 YFSETQ come from the germline V gene. The CDR3 length is 16 residues. V trimming: 3 bases; J trimming: 0 bases; junction bases outside the gene matches: 5. This chain's CDR3 is CASSYLAGSNTGELFF. CDR3 sequence (DNA): TGCGCCAGCAGCTACTTAGCGGGCTCGAACACCGGGGAGCTGTTTTTT. The full variable domain, completed using reference TRBV5-1 and TRBJ2-2, is KAGVTQTPRYLIKTRGQQVTLSCSPISGHRSVSWYQQTPGQGLQFLFEYFSETQRNKGNFPGRFSGRQFSNSRSEMNVSTLELGDSALYLCASSYLAGSNTGELFFGEGSRLTVL.

This clone is a singleton in its sample. The gene calls are TRBV24-1 and TRBJ2-1; D gene ambiguous. The CDR3 loop spans 15 amino acids. Per the germline V gene, CDR1 is KGHDR and CDR2 is SFDVKD. Trimming left V 0 bases short and J 5 bases short, with 10 bases between. Here the CDR3 DNA reads TGTGCCACCAGTGATTTGGATTCCTCTGACAATGAGCAGTTCTTC. Encoded protein: CATSDLDSSDNEQFF.

The V call is TRBV7-6, the J call TRBJ1-1, with 7 bases fitting TRBD1. The germline V gene has CDR1 SGHVS and CDR2 FNYEAQ. Trimming removed 5 bases from V and 5 bases from J; junction bases left unmatched: 11. The CDR3 length is 15 residues. CDR3 in DNA: TGTGCCAGCAGCCCCTCGACAGGGTCGGGAACTGAAGCTTTCTTT. Translation: CASSPSTGSGTEAFF.

The chain couples TRBV29-1 to TRBJ2-7; 8 nucleotides agree with TRBD1. This CDR3 spans 14 amino acids. Germline V gene data show CDR1 as SQVTM and CDR2 as ANQGSEA. The V gene end was trimmed by 1 base and the J gene end by 0 bases; junction bases not matched to a gene: 2. The CDR3: CSVEVGTGSYEQYF. CDR3 DNA: TGCAGCGTTGAAGTGGGGACAGGCTCCTACGAGCAGTACTTC.

The CDR3 is CASSEVSTRSYNEQFF. The CDR3 nucleotides read TGCGCCAGCAGTGAGGTCTCTACCCGATCCTACAATGAGCAGTTCTTC. This chain uses TRBV10-2 with TRBJ2-1; D not resolved. Germline V CDR1 and CDR2: WSHSY, SAAADI. The CDR3 runs 16 residues. Trimming shortened V by 2 bases and J by 1 base, and 12 bases separated the two germline ends.

The chain couples TRBV6-6 to TRBJ1-2; tentatively, D is TRBD1 (6 bases). The CDR3 sequence is 12 residues long. V shed 6 bases and J shed 6 bases, with 11 bases lying between them. The germline gives CDR1 MNHNY, CDR2 SVGAGI (reference sequence). DNA of the CDR3: TGTGCCAGCAGGACGAACAGGGATGGCTACACCTTC. This encodes CASRTNRDGYTF.

This chain joins TRBV28 and TRBJ1-1; unclear D gene. Germline V lookup: CDR1 MDHEN, CDR2 SYDVKM. The V gene lost 2 bases and the J gene lost 6 bases, with 7 bases spanning the gap. The CDR3 is 12 amino acids. CDR3 sequence (DNA): TGTGCCAGCAGTTTAGTAGTAGCTGAAGCTTTCTTT. Translated: CASSLVVAEAFF.

This chain uses TRBV11-2 with TRBJ1-5; 7 bases map to TRBD1. V gave up 4 bases and J gave up 3 bases; unmatched junction bases: 6. The CDR3 sequence is 15 residues long. Germline V gene sequence: CDR1 SGHAT, CDR2 FQNNGV. The CDR3 loop is CASSSGGQNNQPQHF. The CDR3 coding sequence is TGTGCCAGCAGCTCAGGGGGGCAGAACAATCAGCCCCAGCATTTT.

V gene TRBV20-1 combines with J gene TRBJ2-3; D is perhaps TRBD1 or TRBD2 (5 bases each). The germline V gene encodes CDR1 DFQATT and CDR2 SNEGSKA (reference sequence). CDR3 length equals 11 residues. The ends were cut back, 5 bases at V and 3 bases at J, with 6 bases in the middle. DNA for the CDR3: TGCAGTGCTGAGGGGACAGATACGCAGTATTTT. Protein: CSAEGTDTQYF.

The gene calls are TRBV4-1 and TRBJ2-2; perhaps TRBD1 as D (5 bases). CDR3 length: 17 residues. The germline CDR1 and CDR2 sequences are MGHRA and YSYEKL. Trimming left V 0 bases short and J 2 bases short, with 13 bases between. CDR3 sequence reads: CASSQDIGAFNTGELFF. The CDR3 DNA reads TGCGCCAGCAGCCAAGATATAGGGGCTTTTAACACCGGGGAGCTGTTTTTT.

This chain joins TRBV5-6 and TRBJ1-5; 7 bases fit TRBD1. CDR1 SGHDT and CDR2 YYEEEE come from the germline V gene. The ends lost 2 bases at V and 5 bases at J; junction bases unmatched: 7. The CDR3 sequence is 15 residues long. The CDR3 protein is CASSFLQGDHQPQHF. The CDR3 DNA reads TGTGCCAGCAGCTTCCTCCAGGGGGACCATCAGCCCCAGCATTTT.

V is TRBV5-4 and J is TRBJ2-7, with D possibly TRBD1 on 5 matching bases. V gave up 4 bases and J gave up 5 bases, with 16 bases separating them. The CDR3 is made up of 14 amino acids. Germline-derived CDR1 and CDR2 are SGHNT and YYREEE (reference sequence). The CDR3 DNA follows: TGTGCCAGCAGCCAAATCAGGGCCGTAAACGAGCAGTACTTC. Its protein is CASSQIRAVNEQYF.

The V call is TRBV18, the J call TRBJ2-4, with D perhaps being TRBD1 or TRBD2 (5 bases each). The ends were cut back, 3 bases at V and 2 bases at J, with 11 bases in the middle. The CDR3 contains 15 residues. In germline, CDR1 is KGHSH, CDR2 LQKENI. The chain's CDR3 is CASSPEQGPKNIQYF. The CDR3, as DNA: TGTGCCAGCTCACCCGAGCAGGGACCCAAAAACATTCAGTACTTC.

Notes on this clone: Different DNA sequences within this sample yield the same CDR3. The CDR3 sequence: CASSQGARETQYF. The CDR3, as DNA: TGCGCCAGCAGCCAGGGAGCGCGAGAGACCCAGTACTTC. The chain joins TRBV5-1 to TRBJ2-5; D is possibly TRBD1 or TRBD2 (5 bases each). Germline CDR1 and CDR2: SGHRS and YFSETQ. V lost 4 bases, J lost 4 bases, and 11 bases lay in between. The CDR3 spans 13 residues.

The chain recombines TRBV18 with TRBJ2-1, with D tentatively TRBD2 (6 bases). The length of the CDR3 is 16 residues. V was clipped by 0 bases and J by 9 bases, with 18 bases between them. Germline CDR1 is KGHSH and CDR2 is LQKENI. CDR3 sequence: CASSPPGLEGISEQFF. CDR3 sequence (DNA): TGTGCCAGCTCACCACCGGGCTTGGAGGGAATAAGTGAGCAGTTCTTC.

The chain combines TRBV30 with TRBJ2-2; perhaps TRBD1 as D (6 bases). The CDR3 is made up of 13 amino acids. Trimming cost V 4 bases and J 5 bases, with 11 bases left between them. Germline V gene sequence: CDR1 GTSNPN, CDR2 SVGIG (reference sequence). DNA for the CDR3: TGTGCCTGGAAGATCCAGGGGACCGGGGAGCTGTTTTTT. Protein product: CAWKIQGTGELFF.

Concerning this clone itself: Other nucleotide sequences from this sample produce the same CDR3. V is TRBV19 and J is TRBJ2-5, with D maybe TRBD1 (5 bases). CDR1 and CDR2 (germline): LNHDA, SQIVND (reference sequence). The CDR3 has 12 amino acids. Trimming cost V 3 bases and J 4 bases, with 6 bases left between them. This CDR3 is CASSIQGETQYF. The CDR3 DNA is TGTGCCAGTAGTATCCAGGGAGAGACCCAGTACTTC.

This sequence joins TRBV6-1 and TRBJ1-3; D not resolved. Germline values: CDR1 MNHNS, CDR2 SASEGT. The CDR3 length is 14 residues. Between the trimmed V and J ends, which lost 2 bases and 0 bases, there was a span of 5 bases. The CDR3 bases are TGTGCCAGCAGTGAACTCGGCTCTGGAAACACCATATATTTT. Translating gives CASSELGSGNTIYF.

The V call is TRBV6-4, the J call TRBJ1-2; a weak D match, TRBD1 (6 bases). The V end was cut by 3 bases, the J end by 5 bases, with 13 bases between. CDR1 MRHNA and CDR2 SNTAGT come from the germline V gene. The CDR3 consists of 14 residues. The CDR3 spells CASSEVGGGYGYTF. The CDR3 bases are TGTGCCAGCAGTGAAGTCGGGGGCGGGTATGGCTACACCTTC.

The gene calls are TRBV28 and TRBJ2-6; 7 bases line up with TRBD1. Germline CDR1 MDHEN, CDR2 SYDVKM. This CDR3 has 16 amino acids. The V and J ends lost 10 bases and 0 bases, in that order; junction bases with no gene match: 9. The CDR3 spells CATRGFGTSGANVLTF. CDR3 nucleotide sequence: TGTGCCACCAGGGGGTTCGGGACCTCTGGGGCCAACGTCCTGACTTTC.

V gene TRBV29-1 combines with J gene TRBJ2-3; maybe TRBD2 (5 bases). From germline, CDR1 is SQVTM and CDR2 ANQGSEA. The V end was cut by 1 base, the J end by 0 bases, with 11 bases between. CDR3 length: 15 amino acids. The CDR3 reads CSVEGLAISTDTQYF. The CDR3 DNA sequence: TGCAGCGTTGAAGGGCTAGCAATAAGCACAGATACGCAGTATTTT.

The CDR3 DNA is TGTGCCACCAGTGATCCCTCCCCCCCTACTAGCGGGAGTTACTACAATGAGCAGTTCTTC. Its translation is CATSDPSPPTSGSYYNEQFF. The V gene is TRBV24-1, the J gene TRBJ2-1; 11 bases agree with TRBD2. The junction had 15 bases not matched to a gene; V was cut back by 3 bases and J by 3 bases. Germline lookup yields CDR1 KGHDR and CDR2 SFDVKD. This CDR3 comprises 20 residues.

V is TRBV13 and J is TRBJ2-3, with D unclear. The germline CDR1 and CDR2 sequences are PRHDT and FYEKMQ (reference sequence). The CDR3 sequence is 13 residues long. Trimming cost V 3 bases and J 4 bases, with 8 bases left between them. The CDR3 sequence is CASSFQLADTQYF. CDR3 nucleotides: TGTGCCAGCAGCTTTCAGCTAGCAGATACGCAGTATTTT. Complete variable domain (other parts from reference TRBV13 and TRBJ2-3): AAGVIQSPRHLIKEKRETATLKCYPIPRHDTVYWYQQGPGQDPQFLISFYEKMQSDKGSIPDRFSAQQFSDYHSELNMSSLELGDSALYFCASSFQLADTQYFGPGTRLTVL.

The genes are TRBV21-1 and TRBJ1-5; the table's D gene call, TRBD1, was not cross checked with the DNA. TRBV21-1 is a recognized pseudogene. The CDR3 contains 19 residues. This CDR3 reads CASSQDSIQGDWGNQPQHF. CDR3 nucleotides: TGTGCCAGCAGCCAAGATTCGATTCAGGGGGACTGGGGCAATCAGCCCCAGCATTTT.

The count of this clone is one. V gene TRBV28 combines with J gene TRBJ1-2; 7 bases fit TRBD1. Germline values: CDR1 MDHEN, CDR2 SYDVKM. The CDR3 has 15 amino acids. The J segment lost 3 bases and the V segment lost 4 bases, leaving 8 bases of the junction unmatched. The CDR3 DNA sequence: TGTGCCAGCAGTTCGTTCCAGGGGGGCGACTATGGCTACACCTTC. Its translation is CASSSFQGGDYGYTF.